A selection of T cell receptor beta chains follows, all from one sample in a study of radiotherapy plus CTLA-4 blockade in lung cancer. Using immunoSEQ multiplex PCR, the repertoire was profiled, and TCRdb retains in-frame clones only, with some absent. The sample lists about 50,000 clones, roughly four fifths occurring once. The sample was peripheral blood, taken from a patient treated with radiotherapy plus ipilimumab. The receptors stem from a human donor with non-small cell lung cancer who had a complete response to radiotherapy plus ipilimumab. Both conserved end residues are part of each CDR3. Fields, in order: D gene, V gene, J gene, clone size, CDR3 DNA, CDR3 protein. D genes are given only for firm matches. Where a row states a size, it is once, few, many or the class of an expanded clone; other rows omit it.

D gene: .
V gene: TRBV9
J gene: TRBJ1-4
clone size: .
CDR3 DNA: TGTGCCAGCAGCGTAGGAACAGGGCTAGGCGAAAAACTGTTTTTT
CDR3 protein: CASSVGTGLGEKLFF

D gene: .
V gene: TRBV9
J gene: TRBJ2-7
clone size: .
CDR3 DNA: TGTGCCAGCAGCGTGGGACAAAGCTCCTACGAGCAGTACTTC
CDR3 protein: CASSVGQSSYEQYF

D gene: .
V gene: TRBV6-5
J gene: TRBJ1-2
clone size: .
CDR3 DNA: TGTGCCAGCAGTTATGCGCAGGGCCCCTATGGCTACACCTTC
CDR3 protein: CASSYAQGPYGYTF

D gene: .
V gene: TRBV10-3
J gene: TRBJ2-7
clone size: .
CDR3 DNA: TGTGCCATCAGTGATACCGGGAAGAGCTCCTACGAGCAGTACTTC
CDR3 protein: CAISDTGKSSYEQYF

D gene: TRBD2
V gene: TRBV7-2
J gene: TRBJ2-1
clone size: .
CDR3 DNA: TGTGCCAGCAGCAAGACGGGGGGGAATCCTGAGCAGTTCTTC
CDR3 protein: CASSKTGGNPEQFF

D gene: TRBD1
V gene: TRBV5-6
J gene: TRBJ2-7
clone size: .
CDR3 DNA: TGTGCCAGCAGTTACGCTCCGGGACAGAACTACGAGCAGTACTTC
CDR3 protein: CASSYAPGQNYEQYF

D gene: .
V gene: TRBV19
J gene: TRBJ2-7
clone size: .
CDR3 DNA: TGTGCCAGTAGTATAGGAATTAGCTACGAGCAGTACTTC
CDR3 protein: CASSIGISYEQYF

D gene: TRBD1
V gene: TRBV30
J gene: TRBJ2-7
clone size: .
CDR3 DNA: TGTGCCTGGAGTACCCGGACAGGGGACTACGAGCAGTACTTC
CDR3 protein: CAWSTRTGDYEQYF

D gene: .
V gene: TRBV19
J gene: TRBJ1-2
clone size: .
CDR3 DNA: TGTGCCAGTAGTAGGGGACTGAGAACTGGCTACACCTTC
CDR3 protein: CASSRGLRTGYTF

D gene: TRBD2
V gene: TRBV14
J gene: TRBJ2-1
clone size: .
CDR3 DNA: TGTGCCAGCAGTGTAGCGGGAGGGAATGAGCAGTTCTTC
CDR3 protein: CASSVAGGNEQFF

D gene: TRBD1
V gene: TRBV4-3
J gene: TRBJ1-4
clone size: .
CDR3 DNA: TGCGCCAGCGGTGAGACAGGGGCGGCTAGTGAAAAACTGTTTTTT
CDR3 protein: CASGETGAASEKLFF

D gene: .
V gene: TRBV7-6
J gene: TRBJ1-2
clone size: once
CDR3 DNA: TGTGCCAGCAGCTTAGCCAGATCGATGGGCTACACCTTC
CDR3 protein: CASSLARSMGYTF

D gene: TRBD1
V gene: TRBV5-4
J gene: TRBJ1-1
clone size: .
CDR3 DNA: TGTGCCAGCAGCCCCCGGGACAGGGCTTTAACTGAAGCTTTCTTT
CDR3 protein: CASSPRDRALTEAFF

D gene: TRBD2
V gene: TRBV5-1
J gene: TRBJ2-3
clone size: .
CDR3 DNA: TGCGCCAGCAGCTACATGGGGGGGAGCACAGATACGCAGTATTTT
CDR3 protein: CASSYMGGSTDTQYF

D gene: .
V gene: TRBV6-1
J gene: TRBJ1-1
clone size: .
CDR3 DNA: TGTGCCAGCAGTGAAGGATCGACAGGCCTTGCCACTGAAGCTTTCTTT
CDR3 protein: CASSEGSTGLATEAFF

D gene: TRBD1
V gene: TRBV14
J gene: TRBJ1-1
clone size: .
CDR3 DNA: TGTGCCAGCAGCCAATTATTAAACAGGGGTAGGGCTGAAGCTTTCTTT
CDR3 protein: CASSQLLNRGRAEAFF

D gene: TRBD2
V gene: TRBV9
J gene: TRBJ2-3
clone size: .
CDR3 DNA: TGTGCCAGCAGCGTAGCAGCGGGGGCTCTTAACACAGATACGCAGTATTTT
CDR3 protein: CASSVAAGALNTDTQYF

D gene: .
V gene: TRBV15
J gene: TRBJ1-1
clone size: medium-sized
CDR3 DNA: TGTGCCACCAGCAGAGGACTGTTGAACACTGAAGCTTTCTTT
CDR3 protein: CATSRGLLNTEAFF

D gene: .
V gene: TRBV5-1
J gene: TRBJ1-4
clone size: .
CDR3 DNA: TGCGCCAGCAGCTTGAACAGGGATGCAACTAATGAAAAACTGTTTTTT
CDR3 protein: CASSLNRDATNEKLFF

D gene: .
V gene: TRBV18
J gene: TRBJ2-5
clone size: .
CDR3 DNA: TGTGCCAGCTCACCACGAATTAACAGCCATCAAGAGACCCAGTACTTC
CDR3 protein: CASSPRINSHQETQYF

D gene: TRBD1
V gene: TRBV5-5
J gene: TRBJ2-7
clone size: .
CDR3 DNA: TGTGCCAGCAGCGCAGTCCTACAGGGGTTCGACGAGCAGTACTTC
CDR3 protein: CASSAVLQGFDEQYF

D gene: .
V gene: TRBV6-5
J gene: TRBJ1-2
clone size: few
CDR3 DNA: TGTGCCAGCAGTTACAGGACACACTATGGCTACACCTTC
CDR3 protein: CASSYRTHYGYTF

D gene: .
V gene: TRBV28
J gene: TRBJ2-4
clone size: .
CDR3 DNA: TGTGCCAGCAGTTTAACGGACAGACGCCACATTCAGTACTTC
CDR3 protein: CASSLTDRRHIQYF

D gene: .
V gene: TRBV7-8
J gene: TRBJ2-3
clone size: .
CDR3 DNA: TGTGCCAGCAGCTCCGCCGATTGGGCGGCGGGCCCGAGGGCAGATACGCAGTATTTT
CDR3 protein: CASSSADWAAGPRADTQYF

D gene: .
V gene: TRBV29-1
J gene: TRBJ2-3
clone size: .
CDR3 DNA: TGCAGCGTTGTGACGGGAGTACGGAGAGATACGCAGTATTTT
CDR3 protein: CSVVTGVRRDTQYF

D gene: .
V gene: TRBV25-1
J gene: TRBJ1-2
clone size: .
CDR3 DNA: TGTGCCAGCAGTGAATTCGACTATGGCTACACCTTC
CDR3 protein: CASSEFDYGYTF

D gene: .
V gene: TRBV19
J gene: TRBJ2-1
clone size: .
CDR3 DNA: TGTGCCAGTAGTATGGGCAGGATCCATGAGCAGTTCTTC
CDR3 protein: CASSMGRIHEQFF

D gene: TRBD1
V gene: TRBV10-1
J gene: TRBJ2-1
clone size: once
CDR3 DNA: TGCGCCAGCAGTGATCTGACAGGGCGCGTGTTCTTC
CDR3 protein: CASSDLTGRVFF

D gene: TRBD1
V gene: TRBV5-1
J gene: TRBJ2-5
clone size: .
CDR3 DNA: TGCGCCAGCAGCTTGGACAGGGGCCGGGGAGTGGGCGAGACCCAGTACTTC
CDR3 protein: CASSLDRGRGVGETQYF

D gene: TRBD1
V gene: TRBV6-1
J gene: TRBJ1-6
clone size: .
CDR3 DNA: TGTGCCAGCAGTAGCGGACAGGGGTATTCACCCCTCCACTTT
CDR3 protein: CASSSGQGYSPLHF

D gene: .
V gene: TRBV5-6
J gene: TRBJ2-3
clone size: .
CDR3 DNA: TGTGCCAGCAGCTTTCCCGGGGTATCAGATACGCAGTATTTT
CDR3 protein: CASSFPGVSDTQYF

D gene: TRBD1
V gene: TRBV5-1
J gene: TRBJ2-3
clone size: .
CDR3 DNA: TGCGCCAGCAGCCCGGGGACAGGGGCTTTGACAGATACGCAGTATTTT
CDR3 protein: CASSPGTGALTDTQYF

D gene: .
V gene: TRBV29-1
J gene: TRBJ1-4
clone size: .
CDR3 DNA: TGCAGCGTAAGTTCGACAGGAGGCAATGAAAAACTGTTTTTT
CDR3 protein: CSVSSTGGNEKLFF

D gene: TRBD1
V gene: TRBV25-1
J gene: TRBJ2-1
clone size: medium-sized
CDR3 DNA: TGTGCCAGCAGCTCAGGGGGAAGGCTTTATGGTGAGCAGTTCTTC
CDR3 protein: CASSSGGRLYGEQFF

D gene: .
V gene: TRBV28
J gene: TRBJ2-7
clone size: .
CDR3 DNA: TGTGCCAGCAGTCCACAGGGAAGAACTTACGAGCAGTACTTC
CDR3 protein: CASSPQGRTYEQYF

D gene: .
V gene: TRBV2
J gene: TRBJ2-7
clone size: .
CDR3 DNA: TGTGCCAGCTCTCGACAGGTCTACGAGCAGTACTTC
CDR3 protein: CASSRQVYEQYF

D gene: .
V gene: TRBV18
J gene: TRBJ2-7
clone size: .
CDR3 DNA: TGTGCCAGCTCACCACCCGCCCTAGCGATCAACGAGCAGTACTTC
CDR3 protein: CASSPPALAINEQYF

D gene: .
V gene: TRBV6-1
J gene: TRBJ1-2
clone size: .
CDR3 DNA: TGTGCCAGCAGTTCCGGGGCTAACTATGGCTACACCTTC
CDR3 protein: CASSSGANYGYTF

D gene: TRBD2
V gene: TRBV19
J gene: TRBJ2-7
clone size: .
CDR3 DNA: TGTGCCAGTAGTATACCGGCGGGGGGAGGCGAGCAGTACTTC
CDR3 protein: CASSIPAGGGEQYF

D gene: .
V gene: TRBV11-2
J gene: TRBJ2-7
clone size: .
CDR3 DNA: TGTGCCAGCAGCCTTAACCGCCCGGGACACCGTTTAGGCGAGCAGTACTTC
CDR3 protein: CASSLNRPGHRLGEQYF

D gene: TRBD1
V gene: TRBV5-1
J gene: TRBJ1-2
clone size: .
CDR3 DNA: TGCGCCAGCAGTGTCGGGACAGGGGGTCTTAACTATGGCTACACCTTC
CDR3 protein: CASSVGTGGLNYGYTF

D gene: .
V gene: TRBV18
J gene: TRBJ2-1
clone size: .
CDR3 DNA: TGTGCCAGCTCACCGTATCGTGAGCAGTTCTTC
CDR3 protein: CASSPYREQFF

D gene: TRBD1
V gene: TRBV29-1
J gene: TRBJ2-7
clone size: .
CDR3 DNA: TGCAGCGTTCAAATGGGGGGACAGGGGGCGAGCGAGCAGTACTTC
CDR3 protein: CSVQMGGQGASEQYF

D gene: TRBD2
V gene: TRBV7-2
J gene: TRBJ2-3
clone size: .
CDR3 DNA: TGTGCCAGCAGCTCTCCGCCTAGCGGTACGCAGTATTTT
CDR3 protein: CASSSPPSGTQYF

D gene: TRBD1
V gene: TRBV4-3
J gene: TRBJ2-2
clone size: .
CDR3 DNA: TGCGCCAGCAGCCAAGTTCGGGACAGGGGCGCCGGGGAGCTGTTTTTT
CDR3 protein: CASSQVRDRGAGELFF

D gene: TRBD2
V gene: TRBV18
J gene: TRBJ2-5
clone size: .
CDR3 DNA: TGTGCCAGCTCAACAGAAATAGCGGGAGAGGGTGAGACCCAGTACTTC
CDR3 protein: CASSTEIAGEGETQYF

D gene: .
V gene: TRBV19
J gene: TRBJ1-5
clone size: .
CDR3 DNA: TGTGCCAGTAGTCGCGGGCAGGCAAGGGGGCAGCCCCAGCATTTT
CDR3 protein: CASSRGQARGQPQHF

D gene: .
V gene: TRBV5-4
J gene: TRBJ1-4
clone size: few
CDR3 DNA: TGTGCCAGCAGCTTCGGAGGGACGGCGAATGAAAAACTGTTTTTT
CDR3 protein: CASSFGGTANEKLFF

D gene: .
V gene: TRBV11-3
J gene: TRBJ1-2
clone size: .
CDR3 DNA: TGTGCCAGCAGGACAGACAGGCGTGGCTACACCTTC
CDR3 protein: CASRTDRRGYTF

D gene: TRBD1
V gene: TRBV2
J gene: TRBJ1-2
clone size: .
CDR3 DNA: TGTGCCGAGGGGACAGGGGCCAACTATGGCTACACCTTC
CDR3 protein: CAEGTGANYGYTF

D gene: .
V gene: TRBV6-1
J gene: TRBJ2-7
clone size: once
CDR3 DNA: TGTGCCAGCAGGGTAGCGGCCTCCTACGAGCAGTACTTC
CDR3 protein: CASRVAASYEQYF

D gene: .
V gene: TRBV7-9
J gene: TRBJ2-7
clone size: many
CDR3 DNA: TGTGCCAGCAGCTTCAGGACCTACGAGCAGTACTTC
CDR3 protein: CASSFRTYEQYF